These 23 T cell receptor beta chains were all obtained from the same sample, sequenced in a study of T-cell memory formation after mild COVID-19. TCRdb itself ran the 5' RACE reads through MiXCR, one entry per CDR3 protein. The sample contains about 150,000 distinct CDR3 sequences, roughly 28% of which appear only once. Source material: PBMCs or a T cell subset sorted from them (not recorded which). These receptors all stem from an adult woman who had mild COVID-19 (a few samples of this study predate the infection). Cell type and time point are not known.

This chain connects TRBV12-3 or TRBV12-4 to TRBJ1-5; the D gene is possibly TRBD1 (5 bases). The CDR3 runs 13 residues. V shed 5 bases and J shed 2 bases, with 7 bases lying between them. The DNA of the CDR3 is TGTGCCAGCAGTGGGGACGGCAATCAGCCCCAGCATTTT. This gives the protein CASSGDGNQPQHF.

CDR3 in amino acids: CSAIRGMGGYTF. DNA for the CDR3: TGCAGTGCTATTAGGGGGATGGGGGGCTACACCTTC. This chain uses TRBV20-1 with TRBJ1-2; the D gene is possibly TRBD1 (6 bases). Between the trimmed V and J ends, which lost 4 bases and 8 bases, there was a span of 14 bases. In germline, CDR1 is DFQATT, CDR2 SNEGSKA (reference sequence). This CDR3 spans 12 amino acids.

The chain has TRBV12-3 or TRBV12-4 and TRBJ1-2; 7 bases agree with TRBD1. The V and J ends lost 6 bases and 8 bases, in that order; junction bases with no gene match: 15. The CDR3 is made up of 15 amino acids. CDR3 sequence (DNA): TGTGCCAGCAGCCTAAAGCTACAGGGGTCGGGGGGCTACACCTTC. Translation: CASSLKLQGSGGYTF.

This clonotype came up a few times. V usage is TRBV5-1 and J usage is TRBJ1-1; TRBD1 is a possible D gene (5 bases). Looked up from germline, CDR1 is SGHRS and CDR2 is YFSETQ. There are 15 residues in the CDR3. V was pared by 4 bases and J by 0 bases, with 13 bases between. The CDR3 is CASSGATALNTEAFF. CDR3 nucleotide sequence: TGCGCCAGCAGCGGGGCGACAGCTTTGAACACTGAAGCTTTCTTT.

This clonotype was seen a handful of times. The chain employs TRBV7-9 and TRBJ1-2, with TRBD1 as a possible D gene (6 bases). Germline CDR1 and CDR2: SEHNR and FQNEAQ (reference sequence). CDR3 size: 14 residues. V dropped 2 bases and J dropped 3 bases, with 10 bases sitting between them. CDR3 amino acids: CASSLNWTDYGYTF. The CDR3 bases are TGTGCCAGCAGCTTAAATTGGACAGACTATGGCTACACCTTC.

The genes are TRBV20-1 and TRBJ2-7, with 9 bases lining up with TRBD1. CDR3 size: 12 residues. Germline lookup yields CDR1 DFQATT and CDR2 SNEGSKA (reference sequence). V gave up 7 bases and J gave up 4 bases; unmatched junction bases: 5. The CDR3 sequence: CSGGQGLYEQYF. In DNA form, the CDR3 reads TGCAGTGGGGGACAGGGTCTGTACGAGCAGTACTTC.

This chain joins TRBV7-6 and TRBJ2-5, with unresolved D. The CDR3 runs 14 residues. Germline CDR1 SGHVS, CDR2 FNYEAQ. V was cut by 1 base and J by 5 bases, with 11 bases left in between. This CDR3 reads CASSLVAQVETQYF. The CDR3 DNA is TGTGCCAGCAGCTTAGTTGCCCAGGTGGAGACCCAGTACTTC.

This clonotype has only a few counts. The chain is built from TRBV7-9 and TRBJ2-1; tentatively, D is TRBD1 or TRBD2 (7 bases each). CDR1 SEHNR and CDR2 FQNEAQ come from the germline V gene (reference sequence). Between the trimmed V and J ends, which lost 10 bases and 4 bases, there was a span of 20 bases. The CDR3 is 15 amino acids. This chain's CDR3 is CATPGGRGTYNEQFF. CDR3 in DNA: TGTGCCACCCCAGGGGGGCGGGGGACGTACAATGAGCAGTTCTTC.

This rearrangement joins TRBV4-3 to TRBJ2-7; 11 bases are a match to TRBD1. The V and J ends lost 0 bases and 3 bases, in that order; junction bases with no gene match: 4. The CDR3 consists of 16 residues. The V gene's germline CDR1 is LGHNA and CDR2 YSLEER. In DNA form, the CDR3 reads TGCGCCAGCAGCCAAGATGCCGGGACAGGGGGCTACGAGCAGTACTTC. Its translation: CASSQDAGTGGYEQYF.

The chain joins TRBV18 to TRBJ1-5; the match to TRBD1 covers 8 bases. Trimming removed 2 bases from V and 2 bases from J; junction bases left unmatched: 2. Germline V gives CDR1 KGHSH, CDR2 LQKENI. CDR3 length equals 15 residues. In DNA, the CDR3 is TGTGCCAGCTCACCAGCGGACAGGGGCAATCAGCCCCAGCATTTT. Protein: CASSPADRGNQPQHF.

The chain is built from TRBV6-5 and TRBJ2-1; possibly TRBD1 for D (5 bases). Germline V gene data show CDR1 as MNHEY and CDR2 as SVGAGI. Between the trimmed V and J ends, which lost 6 bases and 3 bases, there was a span of 9 bases. The CDR3 is 13 amino acids. The CDR3 nucleotides are TGTGCCAGCAGGACGACAGTCTACAATGAGCAGTTCTTC. Translated, it gives CASRTTVYNEQFF.

This chain uses TRBV7-8 with TRBJ1-2, with 9 positions matching TRBD1. This CDR3 has 15 residues. Losses at the gene ends were 2 bases for V and 4 bases for J; bases not matched to a gene: 5. Germline-derived CDR1 and CDR2 are SGHVS and FQNEAQ. The DNA for the CDR3 is TGTGCCAGCAGCTTACGGAGGACAGGGGCCTATGGCTACACCTTC. Residues: CASSLRRTGAYGYTF. Full variable domain (missing parts from reference TRBV7-8 and TRBJ1-2): GAGVSQSPRYKVAKRGQDVALRCDPISGHVSLFWYQQALGQGPEFLTYFQNEAQLDKSGLPSDRFFAERPEGSVSTLKIQRTQQEDSAVYLCASSLRRTGAYGYTFGSGTRLTVV.

This clonotype has only a few counts. The rearrangement links TRBV7-9 to TRBJ2-7; no clear D gene. The CDR3 is 14 amino acids. CDR1 is SEHNR, CDR2 FQNEAQ, per germline (reference sequence). V lost 4 bases and J lost 5, with 15 bases in between. The CDR3, as DNA: TGTGCCAGCAGCTCACCGACTCGTTGGGACGAGCAGTACTTC. The encoded protein is CASSSPTRWDEQYF. Using reference TRBV7-9 and TRBJ2-7 for the parts outside the CDR3, the full variable domain is DTGVSQNPRHKITKRGQNVTFRCDPISEHNRLYWYRQTLGQGPEFLTYFQNEAQLEKSRLLSDRFSAERPKGSFSTLEIQRTEQGDSAMYLCASSSPTRWDEQYFGPGTRLTVT.

The genes are TRBV29-1 and TRBJ2-4; TRBD1 is a possible D gene (6 bases). V shed 0 bases and J shed 3 bases, with 12 bases lying between them. This CDR3 region has 15 residues. Germline values: CDR1 SQVTM, CDR2 ANQGSEA. CDR3 residues: CSVEDTGWVKNIQYF. The CDR3 DNA is TGCAGCGTTGAAGACACAGGGTGGGTCAAAAACATTCAGTACTTC.

This clonotype was detected only a few times. This chain links TRBV7-2 with TRBJ2-7; TRBD2 is a possible D gene (5 bases). Trimming stripped 0 bases from V and 4 bases from J, with 10 bases between. This CDR3 contains 14 residues. Germline CDR1 and CDR2: SGHTA and FQGNSA. The CDR3 nucleotides read TGTGCCAGCAGCTTAGCGACGGCGGGTTACGAGCAGTACTTC. As protein: CASSLATAGYEQYF.

This clonotype was detected only a few times. The rearrangement links TRBV2 to TRBJ2-5, with D perhaps TRBD1 (6 bases). The CDR3 length is 11 residues. Trimming stripped 9 bases from V and 4 bases from J, with 9 bases between. The germline V gene encodes CDR1 SNHLY and CDR2 FYNNEI. CDR3 nucleotides: TGTGCCAGGGGGGCTGGAGAGACCCAGTACTTC. Translated: CARGAGETQYF.

The genes are TRBV20-1 and TRBJ1-5; D gene uncertain. The CDR3 sequence is 16 residues long. V was trimmed by 4 bases and J by 0 bases, leaving 16 bases between them. Germline assignment: CDR1 DFQATT and CDR2 SNEGSKA (reference sequence). The CDR3 nucleotides read TGCAGTGCTATATGGCGGCCTGGATATAGCAATCAGCCCCAGCATTTT. Translation gives CSAIWRPGYSNQPQHF.

The J gene is TRBJ2-1, the V gene TRBV7-2; D ambiguous. Trimming left V 5 bases short and J 4 bases short, with 9 bases between. Per germline, CDR1 SGHTA and CDR2 FQGNSA. CDR3 length: 13 amino acids. The CDR3 bases are TGTGCCAGCAGCGCCAGGTTTTACAATGAGCAGTTCTTC. Its protein is CASSARFYNEQFF.

This clonotype came up many times. The chain joins TRBV7-9 to TRBJ2-1, with TRBD2 identical over 8 bases. The CDR3 contains 16 residues. The trim removed 3 bases at V and 4 bases at J, leaving 8 bases unmatched. The germline V gene encodes CDR1 SEHNR and CDR2 FQNEAQ (reference sequence). The CDR3 bases are TGTGCCAGCAGCTTCGGGCGGGGACTAGATTACAATGAGCAGTTCTTC. Translating gives CASSFGRGLDYNEQFF.

This clonotype was found a few times. This chain joins TRBV24-1 and TRBJ2-5; maybe TRBD1 (5 bases). The V end lost 0 bases, the J end lost 3 bases, and 10 bases lay between the germline ends. This CDR3 is built from 15 residues. Per germline, CDR1 KGHDR and CDR2 SFDVKD. The CDR3 here is CATSDLMAGKETQYF. CDR3 sequence (DNA): TGTGCCACCAGTGATTTGATGGCAGGGAAAGAGACCCAGTACTTC.

The chain has TRBV29-1 and TRBJ2-6, with unresolved D. Per germline, CDR1 SQVTM and CDR2 ANQGSEA. The CDR3 is 12 residues long. V dropped 4 bases and J dropped 2 bases, with 3 bases sitting between them. This CDR3 reads CSVGAGANVLTF. As DNA, the CDR3 is TGCAGCGTTGGCGCTGGGGCCAACGTCCTGACTTTC.

CDR3 coding DNA: TGTGCCAGCAGGCCCGGGACTAGCTTCTACGAGCAGTACTTC. Translating it yields CASRPGTSFYEQYF. The V and J genes are TRBV12-3 or TRBV12-4 and TRBJ2-7, with 9 bases identical to TRBD2. With 6 bases clipped from V and 3 bases from J, the junction kept 6 bases outside the gene matches. This CDR3 is built from 14 residues.

The rearrangement links TRBV6-1 to TRBJ1-4, with 9 bases that match TRBD1. Trimming cost V 5 bases and J 7 bases; bases outside gene matches: 8. Germline V gives CDR1 MNHNS, CDR2 SASEGT. The CDR3 covers 15 residues. In DNA, the CDR3 is TGTGCCAGCAGTCTGACCGGGACAGGGAGTGAAAAACTGTTTTTT. It codes for CASSLTGTGSEKLFF.